This TCR beta chain was identified in a study of PD-1 blockade in classical Hodgkin lymphoma. About the research overall: Treatment was intravenous nivolumab, 3 mg/kg every 2 weeks, until progression.

Germline CDR1 and CDR2: LGHNA and YSLEER. V lost 0 bases, J lost 6 bases, and 11 bases lay in between. The length of the CDR3 is 14 residues. TCRdb keeps only in-frame clones here, not all; method: immunoSEQ multiplex PCR. The repertoire holds 15,000 to 20,000 clones, with roughly 75% as singletons. Time point indicated: cycle 4 day 1 (C4D1), after less than seven weeks of nivolumab. Each and every patient relapsed after autologous stem cell transplantation, and patients got differing brentuximab vedotin exposure. Purification of CD4+ T cells from thawed PBMCs was achieved by magnetic negative selection. Notes on this clone: Its antigen remains unknown.

Whole-study results and caveats: Relapsed/refractory patients reportedly had the lowest baseline TCR diversity, below newly diagnosed patients, who were below healthy donors. Complete responders possessed baseline diversity comparable to newly diagnosed patients. By C4D1 there was a significant rise in CD4+ TCR diversity but not in CD8+ TCR diversity.

V and J are TRBV4-3 and TRBJ1-2; possible D gene TRBD1, 5 bases. This receptor was taken from a human donor with classical Hodgkin lymphoma. This sample comprised CD4+ T cells from blood, obtained before the fourth cycle of nivolumab. The CDR3 nucleotides are TGCGCCAGCAGCCAAGAGGGGGGTACCGATGGCTACACCTTC. It translates to CASSQEGGTDGYTF.